A selection of T cell receptor beta chains follows, all from one sample in a study. TCRdb redid the calling of the 5' RACE reads with MiXCR, one entry per CDR3 protein. The sample contains 40,000 to 55,000 distinct CDR3 sequences, approximately 23% of which appear only once. Sequenced material: Tregs sorted from a lymph node. These receptors all come from a female donor with breast cancer. Both conserved end residues are trimmed from each CDR3. Clone sizes are given selectively: once, few, many, or a class where the clone is expanded.

V,size,CDR3
TRBV27,many,ASSFGGTGELF
TRBV7-2,NA,ASSLAWPGELF
TRBV12-3/TRBV12-4,NA,ASSINEQL
TRBV11-2,NA,ASSHQGRTYEQY
TRBV7-3,many,ASSSDRETDGYT
TRBV30,many,AWRPQLNTEAF
TRBV7-8,NA,ASTEGGGSYEQY
TRBV7-3,NA,ASSLMAKNTGELF
TRBV4-1,NA,ASSQEGHRADTQY
TRBV9,NA,ASSVADNEQF
TRBV18,few,ASSPPDQGGRDEQY
TRBV20-1,NA,SARDGTANTEAF
TRBV7-9,many,ASSFESSAGELF
TRBV27,many,ASRLGSQETQY
TRBV7-9,few,ASSSQGGPGI
TRBV5-1,few,ASSWTANTEAF
TRBV15,few,ATSRGELGVVDEQF
TRBV25-1,NA,ASRAGGYNEQF
TRBV7-9,few,ASRPQGARGYGYT
TRBV12-3/TRBV12-4,few,AGSQVLLGDQPQH
TRBV6-1,few,ASSPPSEKLF
TRBV20-1,many,SATKEYEQY
TRBV5-1,many,ASSLGPSGSNTGELF
TRBV20-1,few,SARVGGANVLT
TRBV9,few,ASSVVDGYEQY
TRBV7-9,few,ASSLGRGERTYEQY
TRBV3-1,once,ASSQEISSGSGVNVLT
TRBV20-1,few,SAWAGSATGELF
TRBV5-1,NA,ASSAGGLSYNEQF
TRBV12-3/TRBV12-4,few,ASSLIVNTEAF